The 5 T cell receptor beta chains below come from one sample, sequenced in a study of CD8 T cells in Susac syndrome. Reverse transcription of roughly 0.5 to 1 ug RNA used random hexamers. TCRdb re-derived calls from the immunoSEQ multiplex PCR reads in MiXCR, one entry per CDR3 protein. Among about 140,000 distinct CDR3 sequences listed, around 93% were seen once. The specimen sequenced was CD4+ T cells from PBMCs. The source is a human donor with Susac syndrome.

V and J are TRBV30 and TRBJ2-5, with D perhaps TRBD1 (5 bases). Germline loops: CDR1 GTSNPN, CDR2 SVGIG (reference sequence). V gave up 2 bases and J gave up 2 bases, with 9 bases separating them. This CDR3 contains 13 residues. The CDR3 spells CAWSRRQQETQYF. CDR3 coding DNA: TGTGCCTGGAGTAGGAGACAGCAAGAGACCCAGTACTTC.

The genes are TRBV4-2 and TRBJ2-3, with D unresolved. Trimming shortened V by 0 bases and J by 2 bases, and 3 bases separated the two germline ends. Germline CDR1 reads LGHNA; CDR2 reads YNFKEQ. The length of the CDR3 is 13 residues. The CDR3 coding sequence is TGTGCCAGCAGCCAAGAACTCACAGATACGCAGTATTTT. Its protein product is CASSQELTDTQYF.

V is TRBV14 and J is TRBJ2-7; D is tentatively TRBD1 or TRBD2 (5 bases each). Germline CDR1 SGHDN, CDR2 FVKESK. Trimming shortened V by 0 bases and J by 5 bases, and 17 bases separated the two germline ends. This CDR3 is built from 16 residues. Here the CDR3 DNA reads TGTGCCAGCAGCCAAGATGGACTTTTTCAGGGCCACGAGCAGTACTTC. Translating it yields CASSQDGLFQGHEQYF.

This chain connects TRBV20-1 to TRBJ2-3; TRBD2 might be the D (6 bases). The germline V and J ends were trimmed by 1 base and 2 bases, with 10 bases remaining between them. From germline, CDR1 is DFQATT and CDR2 SNEGSKA (reference sequence). The CDR3 has 14 residues. The CDR3 loop is CSARGLGHTDTQYF. CDR3 bases: TGCAGTGCTAGAGGACTAGGCCACACAGATACGCAGTATTTT.

V and J are TRBV20-1 and TRBJ2-3; TRBD2 aligns across 12 bases. The CDR3 spans 17 residues. V shed 3 bases and J 4 bases; nucleotides not matched to a gene: 11. In germline, CDR1 is DFQATT, CDR2 SNEGSKA (reference sequence). CDR3 sequence (DNA): TGCAGTGCTAGGCCTAGCGGGAGGGGCCGGGGTTCAGATACGCAGTATTTT. The encoded protein is CSARPSGRGRGSDTQYF.